One TCR beta chain is described in this entry. Its recognized antigen is unknown. Base quality data are lacking; no much larger clone is found one base away. This sample is part of a study of blood T cell repertoires in COVID-19 (dated by TCRdb to 2018 to 2020). As for the study more broadly: The collaborator samples originated in the United States, Italy and Spain and spanned the acute and convalescent phases of COVID-19. The material from the prospective study consisted of cDNA or gDNA derived from T cells, B-cell-depleted T cells, or PBMCs. Sample metadata almost always included a de-identified subject ID, COVID-19 status, age in years and sex. Samples were obtained from the ongoing ImmuneRACE study (first 160 participants) and from about 1,300 subjects provided by 6 global collaborators. The dataset comprised deeply sampled blood TCRbeta repertoires from subjects exposed to, actively infected with, or recovered from COVID-19. Where available, HLA class I and class II types were taken from metadata supplied by the sample provider and were not determined by assay-based typing. The repertoires were made available in a free public database intended to serve as a resource for research on the immune response to SARS-CoV-2.

The immunoSEQ Assay, a bias-controlled multiplex PCR, was used to amplify TCRbeta CDR3 regions from genomic DNA. In the source study's methods: The number of nucleated cells in each sample was estimated by amplification of reference gene primers within the assay. To quantify the absolute abundance of each unique TCRbeta CDR3 rearrangement, sequence reads were collapsed and filtered. For each sample, productive Simpson clonality was calculated as the square root of Simpson's diversity index across productive rearrangements. In its TCRdb copy, this immuneACCESS table keeps in-frame sequences only and misses some clones. Where compared with another copy, unresolved V genes explain less than half of these, and the others have no known cause. That table gives V, J and clone size, and the DNA gave D and trimming. The sample profile shows about 140,000 clones; 75% to 85% of them were found once. The ten most abundant clones make up about 4.3% of the sample.

Trimming costs V 0 bases and J 9 bases, and their ends lie 7 bases apart. There are 13 amino acids in the CDR3, from cysteine to phenylalanine inclusive. The read is trimmed to its CDR3 DNA, 39 bases read in frame from base 1. In the germline V gene, CDR1 corresponds to SGHDT and CDR2 to YYEEEE. Collaborating institutions collected whole blood in K2EDTA tubes following their own protocols. For TCRbeta analysis, collaborator samples were shipped as frozen whole blood, as isolated PBMCs, or as DNA extracted from either sample type. Points the paper makes about the study in general: The quantity of clinical and demographic metadata differed by source and by participant and was supplied without curation.

The clonotype originates from a woman aged 80 or over with acute or convalescent COVID-19. Sequenced input: peripheral blood. Recombination linked TRBV5-6 to TRBJ1-6; the D gene is unclear. The CDR3 protein is CASSLGRGSPLHF. The nucleotides are TGTGCCAGCAGCTTGGGGCGAGGTTCACCCCTCCACTTT.